This T cell receptor (beta chain) was identified during a study of cytomegalovirus exposure and HLA in healthy donors. CDR1 is SGHTS and CDR2 is YDEGEE in the germline V gene. The CDR3 runs 16 residues. Trimming took 4 bases from V and 8 from J; bases not matched to a gene: 9. The PCR contained 60 Vbeta and 13 Jbeta primers. This table comes from immunoSEQ multiplex PCR, and its TCRdb copy is limited to in-frame clones, with some not included. The table includes 100,000 to 150,000 clones, roughly 80% detected once. This clone has a single count. The chain couples TRBV5-8 to TRBJ2-3; 14 positions match TRBD2. Source material: PBMCs. The sequence derives from a man aged 25 to 40 in good health and CMV-seronegative. This CDR3 is CASSPGTSGSWGTQYF. The DNA for the CDR3 is TGTGCCAGCAGCCCCGGGACTAGCGGGAGTTGGGGTACGCAGTATTTT.